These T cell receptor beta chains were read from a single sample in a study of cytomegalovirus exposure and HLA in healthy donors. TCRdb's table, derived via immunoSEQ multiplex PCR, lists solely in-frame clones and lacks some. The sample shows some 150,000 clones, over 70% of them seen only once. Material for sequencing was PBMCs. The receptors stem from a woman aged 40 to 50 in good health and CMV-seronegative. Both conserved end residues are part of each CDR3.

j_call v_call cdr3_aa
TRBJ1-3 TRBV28 CASGEGGERSNTIYF
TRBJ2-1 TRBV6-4 CASSDSRSAFGVGSYNEQFF
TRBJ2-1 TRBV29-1 CSVEVGASYNEQFF
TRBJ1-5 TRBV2 CASSESTGGKRQPQHF
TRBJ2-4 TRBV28 CASSLLVRGKNIQYF
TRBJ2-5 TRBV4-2 CASSQAGTSGEETQYF
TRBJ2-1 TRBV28 CASTQGGAYNEQFF
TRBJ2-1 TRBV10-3 CAIRDRDSGLEQFF
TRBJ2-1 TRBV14 CASSRAFRQFSGRVAYNEQFF
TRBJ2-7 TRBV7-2 CASSLVGSSGVLYEQYF
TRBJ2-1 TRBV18 CASTPTRGPHNEQFF
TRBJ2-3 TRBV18 CASSSGTGSGTQYF
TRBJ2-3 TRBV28 CASSLRGGSTDTQYF
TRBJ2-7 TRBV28 CASNEHGGGEQYF
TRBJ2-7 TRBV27 CASSPTGTSGYEQYF
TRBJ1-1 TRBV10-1 CASSPIGRTGQNTEAFF
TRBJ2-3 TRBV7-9 CASSSSGTSTDTQYF
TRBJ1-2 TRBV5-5 CASSRGGGNYGYTF
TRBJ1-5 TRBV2 CASSREGADQPQHF
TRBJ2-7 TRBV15 CATSRESDRYEQYF
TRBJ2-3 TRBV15 CATSSLDRVTDTQYF
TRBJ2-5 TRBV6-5 CASSYSFSGTQYF
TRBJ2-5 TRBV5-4 CASSLGGAYQETQYF
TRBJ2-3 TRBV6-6 CASSLGQGRDTQYF
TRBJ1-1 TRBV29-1 CSAPYRNSEAFF
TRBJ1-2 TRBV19 CASSIGDRGGYGYTF
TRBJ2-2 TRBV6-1 CASSADRARGGELFF
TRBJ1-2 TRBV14 CASSQDSGGVGYTF
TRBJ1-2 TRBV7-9 CASSTRDRAGYTF
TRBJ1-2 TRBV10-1 CASSESNNDSLCGYTF
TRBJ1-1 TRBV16 CASSHSGTGATEAFF
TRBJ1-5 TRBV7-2 CASSLWADRNQPQHF
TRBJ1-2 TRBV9 CASSPPTGEYYGYTF
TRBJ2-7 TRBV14 CASSHPRAGSYEQYF
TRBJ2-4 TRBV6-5 CASTDSLAKNIQYF
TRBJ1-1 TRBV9 CASSSGQFGTEAFF
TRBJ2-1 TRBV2 CASSGLAGDNEQFF
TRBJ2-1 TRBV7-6 CASSLTSGTGVNEQFF
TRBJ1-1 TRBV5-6 CASSLLDMVRGGGSEAFF
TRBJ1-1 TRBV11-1 CASSFYRGTEAFF
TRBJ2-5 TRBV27 CASSLSIRGRGIQETQYF
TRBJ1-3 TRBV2 CASSPDRYTGNTIYF
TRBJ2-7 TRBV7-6 CASSSGLAGANEQYF
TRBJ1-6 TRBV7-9 CASSPGTLNSPLHF
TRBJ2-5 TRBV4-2 CASSQEGTSGSRGETQYF
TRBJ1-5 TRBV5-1 CASSLVSAGQPQHF
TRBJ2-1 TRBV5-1 CASSLAGLAGAGFF
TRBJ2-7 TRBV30 CAWSMGWGRMTYEQYF
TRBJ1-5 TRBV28 CASSLPGTGYVYSNQPQHF
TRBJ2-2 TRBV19 CASRTGPGLATGELFF
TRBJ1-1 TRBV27 CASSLSGTRLRSGAGNTEAFF
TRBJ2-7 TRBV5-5 CASSRQGMREQYF
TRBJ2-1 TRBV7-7 CASSPNEVSGGNEQFF